These T cell receptor beta chains were read from a single sample in a study of T cell repertoires in cytomegalovirus infection. TCRdb re-called the reads through MiXCR, storing one row per CDR3 protein. The data show 110,000 to 150,000 distinct CDR3 sequences, roughly a third seen once. Antigens of these TCRs are unknown. The material was CD8+ T cells from cultured PBMCs, obtained from culture after CMV antigen stimulation. These receptors originate from a human donor in good health (CMV status not recorded). Some clones in this sample may be carry-over from other donors' samples. CDR3s include the opening cysteine and the closing phenylalanine or tryptophan.

>14|TRBV20-1|TRBJ1-1
CSASPTGTNTEAFF
>15|TRBV7-6|TRBJ2-2
CASSPGTDDTGELFF
>16|TRBV7-6|TRBJ1-2
CASSPPGAGPNYGYTF
>12|TRBV10-3|TRBJ2-7
CAIGTGGYEQYF
>15|TRBV28|TRBJ2-2
CASSLFGTNTGELFF
>13|TRBV7-1|TRBJ2-5
CASTGGAQETQYF
>12|TRBV19|TRBJ2-7
CATSKGQGGQYF
>15|TRBV6-5|TRBJ2-7
CASSYSGGVAYEQYF
>16|TRBV7-9|TRBJ1-2
CASSIRDRELISGYTF
>16|TRBV27|TRBJ2-1
CASSPQAGGSYNEQFF
>15|TRBV9|TRBJ2-3
CASSPSGSGTDTQYF
>14|TRBV3-1|TRBJ2-3
CASSQDPPTDTQYF
>16|TRBV11-2|TRBJ1-4
CASSLEESVPNEKLFF
>14|TRBV11-2|TRBJ2-1
CASSPTTGTTEQFF
>16|TRBV27|TRBJ1-2
CASSPTGVVGLYGYTF
>14|TRBV6-5|TRBJ2-7
CASSYGSASYEQYF
>17|TRBV7-9|TRBJ2-1
CASSLPVGGGVRNEQFF
>14|TRBV10-3|TRBJ1-2
CAISESGTGTGYTF
>14|TRBV7-9|TRBJ2-7
CASSLTGDPYEQYF
>10|TRBV6-6|TRBJ2-3
CATEGDTQYF
>13|TRBV20-1|TRBJ2-1
CSARDGGLDEQFF
>16|TRBV13|TRBJ1-3
CASSFHSVNSGNTIYF
>13|TRBV27|TRBJ2-3
CASSLVVTDTQYF
>12|TRBV5-1|TRBJ1-1
CASAVSGSSAFF
>13|TRBV15|TRBJ1-1
CATSQDWHTEAFF
>16|TRBV11-2|TRBJ2-7
CASSFTPGHGSYEQYF
>16|TRBV20-1|TRBJ1-5
CSARAPQGELGQPQHF
>12|TRBV25-1|TRBJ2-1
CASSLRIGEQFF
>17|TRBV20-1|TRBJ1-6
CSARDRVSSSYNSPLHF
>14|TRBV19|TRBJ1-1
CASSIVDLNTEAFF
>17|TRBV4-1|TRBJ2-2
CASSQDLGQGPTGELFF
>15|TRBV7-9|TRBJ2-3
CASSLPGSGTDTQYF
>14|TRBV27|TRBJ1-1
CASSLEGQGDEAFF
>15|TRBV7-6|TRBJ1-5
CASSLGTGLGQPQHF
>15|TRBV7-9|TRBJ2-2
CASSLVNGNTGELFF
>16|TRBV7-8|TRBJ1-1
CASSLYLRGPNFGAFF
>13|TRBV19|TRBJ2-2
CASSIWGAGELFF
>14|TRBV19|TRBJ2-1
CASTTQGPYNEQFF
>21|TRBV5-3|TRBJ2-1
CASSLKDEGHILRGSYNEQFF
>19|TRBV7-4|TRBJ1-5
CASSLEAGALFYSNQPQHF
>16|TRBV14|TRBJ2-1
CASSQDSEGVPNEQFF
>16|TRBV7-6|TRBJ2-7
CASSLAQGLEGYEQYF